The clone carrying this T cell receptor beta chain has ten or more counts. The data stem from a study of T cells after yellow fever vaccination. General observations from the study: Repertoires obtained by FACS sorting could include abundant clonotypes that entered as contaminants from the bulk population.

Germline assignment: CDR1 SEHNR and CDR2 FQNEAQ (reference sequence). The CDR3 runs to 14 residues. V was cut by 5 bases and J by 6 bases, with 17 bases left in between. TCRdb reprocessed the 5' RACE reads with MiXCR, giving one entry per CDR3 protein. The table shows tens of thousands of distinct CDR3 sequences, with 4.5% occurring only once. Source: PBMCs, either bulk or a sorted T-cell subset (CD4+, CD8+, memory, or dextramer-sorted; not recorded which), taken on the day of the yellow fever booster vaccination. This clonotype originated in a man aged 18 to 30 who received the YFV17D yellow fever vaccine. V usage is TRBV7-9 and J usage is TRBJ2-7; perhaps TRBD1 as D (6 bases). CDR3 DNA: TGTGCCAGCAGCCATGACAGGCCAGTACGCGAGCAGTACTTC. Encoded protein: CASSHDRPVREQYF. The full variable domain, completed using reference TRBV7-9 and TRBJ2-7, is DTGVSQNPRHKITKRGQNVTFRCDPISEHNRLYWYRQTLGQGPEFLTYFQNEAQLEKSRLLSDRFSAERPKGSFSTLEIQRTEQGDSAMYLCASSHDRPVREQYFGPGTRLTVT.